The 12 T cell receptor beta chains below were found in one sample sequenced in a study of T cells in Graves' hyperthyroidism and ophthalmopathy. The TCR beta CDR3 regions underwent amplification using RNA transcripts as the source. A first-round RT-PCR of the TCR CDR3 used the HTBI primer set. TCRdb re-called the multiplex PCR reads through MiXCR, storing one row per CDR3 protein. This table holds approximately 480,000 distinct CDR3 sequences, 20% to 25% found once. The source material was blood. All receptors derive from a man aged 18 to 29 with Graves' hyperthyroidism.

This clonotype was detected only a few times. The V call is TRBV4-1, the J call TRBJ1-3; 10 nucleotides line up with TRBD1. Germline V gene data show CDR1 as MGHRA and CDR2 as YSYEKL. The CDR3 has 16 residues. V shed 6 bases, J shed 2 bases, and the junction held 7 bases outside the gene matches. For the CDR3, the DNA is TGCGCCAGCAGAGCCGGGACAGGGGACGCTGGAAACACCATATATTTT. Residues: CASRAGTGDAGNTIYF.

This clonotype appeared many times. The chain recombines TRBV20-1 with TRBJ1-5, with 8 bases aligning to TRBD1. The germline CDR1 and CDR2 sequences are DFQATT and SNEGSKA (reference sequence). The CDR3 covers 17 residues. V lost 5 bases to trimming and J lost 0 bases; unmatched junction nucleotides: 12. This CDR3 reads CSARPPDRADSNQPQHF. CDR3 DNA: TGCAGTGCTCGACCACCGGACAGGGCCGATAGCAATCAGCCCCAGCATTTT.

Concerning this clonotype: This may be a read error, as it is one base from a much larger clone. In nucleotides, the CDR3 is TGCGCCAGCAGCTTTGAGGGGGCCTGGGAGCAGTGCTTC. Translation gives CASSFEGAWEQCF. V is TRBV5-1 and J is TRBJ2-7; 7 positions match TRBD1. Germline assignment: CDR1 SGHRS and CDR2 YFSETQ. This CDR3 is 13 amino acids long.

This clonotype was counted ten times or more. The J gene is TRBJ1-6, the V gene TRBV28; D is perhaps TRBD1 (6 bases). The CDR3 runs 16 residues. V lost 6 bases to trimming and J lost 5 bases, with 17 bases between them. Germline assignment: CDR1 MDHEN and CDR2 SYDVKM. The CDR3 DNA sequence: TGTGCCAGCAGCTCAGCTCAGGGGCTCAATAATTCACCCCTCCACTTT. Translation: CASSSAQGLNNSPLHF.

This clonotype showed up just a few times. This may arise from a read error, as a much more abundant clone is one base away. The chain recombines TRBV12-5 with TRBJ2-5; D is perhaps TRBD1 (6 bases). Per germline, CDR1 LGHNT and CDR2 FRNRAP. There are 14 residues in the CDR3. CDR3 nucleotides: TGTGCTAGTGGTTCAGAAGGACAGCAAGAGACCAAGTACTTC. It is translated as CASGSEGQQETKYF.

The chain employs TRBV11-2 and TRBJ2-2, with no clear D. The germline CDR1 and CDR2 sequences are SGHAT and FQNNGV. The CDR3 sequence is 16 residues long. The V end was cut by 3 bases, the J end by 1 base, with 12 bases between. CDR3 sequence: CASSLDFSRNTGELFF. CDR3 nucleotide sequence: TGTGCCAGCAGCTTGGATTTCTCGCGGAACACCGGGGAGCTGTTTTTT.

This clonotype showed up many times. The CDR3 bases are TGTGCCAGCAGTGTAGCAGGGGCTAAACAGCCCCAGCATTTT. Translation gives CASSVAGAKQPQHF. The rearrangement links TRBV6-1 to TRBJ1-5, with TRBD1 as a possible D gene (6 bases). The CDR3 contains 14 residues. Germline V CDR1 and CDR2: MNHNS, SASEGT. Trimming took 4 bases from V and 7 from J, leaving 14 bases between them.

A few counts support this clonotype. The chain combines TRBV12-3 or TRBV12-4 with TRBJ2-1; tentative D call: TRBD1 (5 bases). V gave up 6 bases and J gave up 3 bases, with 18 bases separating them. The CDR3 is 16 amino acids. CDR3 sequence: CASRERELRGYNEQFF. DNA for the CDR3: TGTGCCAGCAGGGAGAGAGAACTAAGGGGCTACAATGAGCAGTTCTTC.

The V gene is TRBV18, the J gene TRBJ2-7; 7 bases fit TRBD1. V lost 3 bases, J lost 2 bases, and 7 bases stayed unmatched. The CDR3 has 15 residues. Per the germline V gene, CDR1 is KGHSH and CDR2 is LQKENI. This chain's CDR3 is CASSPGTVTTYEQYF. As DNA, the CDR3 is TGTGCCAGCTCACCCGGGACAGTGACAACCTACGAGCAGTACTTC.

V is TRBV6-5 and J is TRBJ2-5; the match to TRBD2 covers 13 bases. Germline CDR1 and CDR2: MNHEY and SVGAGI. Trimming at V came to 2 bases and at J to 5 bases, leaving 5 bases not matched to a gene. The CDR3 covers 16 residues. The CDR3 reads CASSYPGLAGVETQYF. As DNA, the CDR3 is TGTGCCAGCAGTTACCCCGGACTAGCGGGAGTTGAGACCCAGTACTTC.

The V gene is TRBV20-1, the J gene TRBJ2-7; no reliable D call. V lost 1 base to trimming and J lost 6 bases, with 10 bases between them. The CDR3 totals 12 residues. Germline V gene data show CDR1 as DFQATT and CDR2 as SNEGSKA (reference sequence). CDR3: CSARGSQREQYF. The CDR3 coding sequence is TGCAGTGCTAGAGGATCCCAACGCGAGCAGTACTTC.

In its sample, this clonotype was seen a few times. The chain employs TRBV5-1 and TRBJ1-2; 9 bases align to TRBD1. Germline trimming cut 4 bases from V and 8 bases from J; bases unmatched to any gene: 9. Per the germline V gene, CDR1 is SGHRS and CDR2 is YFSETQ. The CDR3 extends over 14 amino acids. The CDR3 reads CASSSLQGAGGYTF. The CDR3, as DNA: TGCGCCAGCAGCAGCCTACAGGGGGCCGGGGGCTACACCTTC. Combining the CDR3 with reference TRBV5-1 and TRBJ1-2 gives the whole variable domain KAGVTQTPRYLIKTRGQQVTLSCSPISGHRSVSWYQQTPGQGLQFLFEYFSETQRNKGNFPGRFSGRQFSNSRSEMNVSTLELGDSALYLCASSSLQGAGGYTFGSGTRLTVV.